One and the same sample provided the 14 T cell receptor beta chains below, sequenced in a study of cytomegalovirus exposure and HLA in healthy donors (dated by TCRdb to about 2017). The protocol used for the library was the immunoSEQ multiplex PCR assay. The multiplex PCR relied on a mix of 60 forward primers for TCR Vbeta segments and 13 reverse primers for TCR Jbeta segments. TCRdb's version of the immuneACCESS table is confined to in-frame rearrangements and falls short of the full clone set. An unresolved V gene accounts for under half of the shortfall where checked; the remainder is of unknown origin. In all, the sample holds about 100,000 clones, and 65% to 85% of those were seen once. Jointly, the top ten make up about 9.4% of the sample. Input material: PBMCs. These receptors were collected from a man aged 50-59 years in good health and CMV-seronegative.

This clone has just one count. The V call is TRBV7-6, the J call TRBJ1-5; 9 positions agree with TRBD1. The germline V gene has CDR1 SGHVS and CDR2 FNYEAQ. The CDR3 length is 15 residues. Trimming removed 5 bases from V and 4 bases from J; junction bases left unmatched: 6. In DNA form, the CDR3 reads TGTGCCAGCAGCCTGCGGACAGGGGCAAATCAGCCCCAGCATTTT. Protein: CASSLRTGANQPQHF.

This clone has a single count. This chain links TRBV10-1 with TRBJ2-2, with TRBD2 identical over 7 bases. V shed 6 bases and J 2 bases; nucleotides not matched to a gene: 6. CDR3 length equals 15 residues. Germline lookup yields CDR1 WNHNN and CDR2 SYGVQD (reference sequence). DNA of the CDR3: TGCGCCAGCAGGGCCGGGACTACCAACACCGGGGAGCTGTTTTTT. It encodes CASRAGTTNTGELFF.

The gene calls are TRBV7-9 and TRBJ1-5; D call uncertain. V was cut by 1 base and J by 0 bases, with 4 bases left in between. The germline V gene has CDR1 SEHNR and CDR2 FQNEAQ (reference sequence). This CDR3 contains 14 residues. In DNA form, the CDR3 reads TGTGCCAGCAGCTTAGGTAATAGCAATCAGCCCCAGCATTTT. This codes for CASSLGNSNQPQHF.

In its sample, this clone was seen once. This chain uses TRBV6-1 with TRBJ2-7; a possible D gene is TRBD1 (6 bases). The CDR3 spans 13 residues. Germline loops: CDR1 MNHNS, CDR2 SASEGT. Trimming shortened V by 8 bases and J by 0 bases, and 11 bases separated the two germline ends. The CDR3 sequence is CASWTVSSYEQYF. CDR3 coding DNA: TGTGCCAGCTGGACAGTGAGCTCCTACGAGCAGTACTTC.

The chain is built from TRBV6-6 and TRBJ2-3, with a tentative D call TRBD1 (5 bases). Trimming stripped 2 bases from V and 0 bases from J, with 9 bases between. Per germline, CDR1 MNHNY and CDR2 SVGAGI (reference sequence). The CDR3 extends over 15 amino acids. CDR3 loop: CASSYRGTSTDTQYF. CDR3 coding DNA: TGTGCCAGCAGTTACAGGGGCACTAGCACAGATACGCAGTATTTT.

The chain recombines TRBV2 with TRBJ2-5, with TRBD1 matching over 7 bases. Per germline, CDR1 SNHLY and CDR2 FYNNEI. V lost 5 bases to trimming and J lost 1 base; unmatched junction nucleotides: 1. This CDR3 comprises 13 residues. The CDR3 region is CASSRDSQETQYF. The CDR3 DNA reads TGTGCCAGCAGTCGGGACAGCCAAGAGACCCAGTACTTC.

The chain links TRBV5-4 to TRBJ2-1; 9 bases map to TRBD2. Trimming at V came to 4 bases and at J to 4 bases, leaving 9 bases not matched to a gene. The CDR3 is made up of 16 amino acids. Germline V lookup: CDR1 SGHNT, CDR2 YYREEE (reference sequence). CDR3 bases: TGTGCCAGCAGCGGCGGGGGTAGCGGGGGTTACAATGAGCAGTTCTTC. Protein: CASSGGGSGGYNEQFF.

The genes are TRBV6-1 and TRBJ2-7, with TRBD2 matching over 11 bases. The V gene end was trimmed by 7 bases and the J gene end by 0 bases; junction bases not matched to a gene: 5. The CDR3 sequence is 15 residues long. The V gene's germline CDR1 is MNHNS and CDR2 SASEGT. The chain's CDR3 is CASMGTSGLSYEQYF. CDR3 nucleotides: TGTGCCAGCATGGGGACTAGCGGACTCTCCTACGAGCAGTACTTC.

This clone was detected only once. The chain has TRBV27 and TRBJ2-5; D possibly corresponds to TRBD1 (6 bases). The CDR3 spans 13 residues. V shed 8 bases and J shed 4 bases, with 14 bases lying between them. The germline gives CDR1 MNHEY, CDR2 SMNVEV (reference sequence). CDR3 residues: CASQDRTVETQYF. CDR3 DNA: TGTGCCAGCCAGGACCGGACAGTAGAGACCCAGTACTTC.

The J gene is TRBJ2-1, the V gene TRBV10-1; D call uncertain. V was trimmed by 6 bases and J by 6 bases, leaving 12 bases between them. The V gene's germline CDR1 is WNHNN and CDR2 SYGVQD (reference sequence). The CDR3 length is 13 residues. The CDR3: CASSSPPLNEQFF. For the CDR3, the DNA is TGCGCCAGCAGCTCTCCCCCCCTCAATGAGCAGTTCTTC.

The chain recombines TRBV30 with TRBJ1-2; possible D gene TRBD1, 6 bases. The CDR3 runs to 16 residues. Trimming removed 3 bases from V and 4 bases from J, with 21 bases in between. Germline values: CDR1 GTSNPN, CDR2 SVGIG (reference sequence). DNA for the CDR3: TGTGCCTGGAGCCCAACGGGGGGCTCATTAACCTATGGCTACACCTTC. Its protein is CAWSPTGGSLTYGYTF.

The CDR3 here is CASSLSGTGDEKLFF. The CDR3 bases are TGCGCCAGCAGCCTTTCCGGGACAGGGGATGAAAAACTGTTTTTT. The rearrangement joins TRBV4-1 to TRBJ1-4; the match to TRBD1 covers 10 bases. J was trimmed by 6 bases and V by 4 bases; bases with no gene match: 5. Germline assignment: CDR1 MGHRA and CDR2 YSYEKL. The length of the CDR3 is 15 residues.

The V gene is TRBV5-1, the J gene TRBJ2-3; 11 positions agree with TRBD2. The CDR3 runs to 18 residues. Germline V CDR1 and CDR2: SGHRS, YFSETQ. Trimming cost V 0 bases and J 0 bases; bases outside gene matches: 6. CDR3 sequence reads: CASSLDLAGGTSTDTQYF. CDR3 in DNA: TGCGCCAGCAGCTTGGACCTAGCGGGGGGAACTAGCACAGATACGCAGTATTTT.

The rearrangement joins TRBV7-6 to TRBJ1-2, with D possibly TRBD1 on 6 matching bases. This CDR3 spans 13 amino acids. CDR1 is SGHVS and CDR2 is FNYEAQ in the germline V gene. V lost 1 base to trimming and J lost 4 bases, with 7 bases between them. The DNA of the CDR3 is TGTGCCAGCAGCTTAGAACAGGGCTATGGCTACACCTTC. This encodes CASSLEQGYGYTF.